These T cell receptor beta chains were read from a single sample in a study of shared clonotypes between healthy human individuals. Repertoires were generated with immunoSEQ multiplex PCR, while TCRdb's copy carries only in-frame clones and drops some. This table has some 2.3 million clones, 90% to 95% appearing once. Sequencing was carried out using naive CD4+ T cells from PBMCs. Source of these receptors: a man younger than 35 in good health. Some clones in this sample may be carry-over from other donors' samples. Each CDR3 is given with its conserved first and last residue. The D gene is left open where the match is weak. A clone size is listed for some rows: how often the clone was seen (once, few, many), or a class if it is expanded.

size: -
V: TRBV18
D: TRBD1
J: TRBJ1-1
DNA: TGTGCCAGCTCACCCGGACAGGGGAAGGGAAGGACTGAAGCTTTCTTT
CDR3: CASSPGQGKGRTEAFF

size: -
V: TRBV2
D: -
J: TRBJ2-2
DNA: TGTGCCAGCAGACCTACTTCGAACACCGGGGAGCTGTTTTTT
CDR3: CASRPTSNTGELFF

size: once
V: TRBV5-4
D: -
J: TRBJ1-1
DNA: TGTGCCAGCAGCTTGGATCTTGAGACTGAAGCTTTCTTT
CDR3: CASSLDLETEAFF

size: few
V: TRBV10-3
D: -
J: TRBJ1-5
DNA: TGTGCCGCCGGACCGAGAGATAATCAGCCCCAGCATTTT
CDR3: CAAGPRDNQPQHF

size: -
V: TRBV7-9
D: -
J: TRBJ1-3
DNA: TGTGCCAGCAGCTCGACGGCCTGGAAGTACGGAAACACCATATATTTT
CDR3: CASSSTAWKYGNTIYF

size: -
V: TRBV28
D: -
J: TRBJ2-7
DNA: TGTGCCAGCAGTTTGGCGGGGGCGAGGGGGGAGCAGTACTTC
CDR3: CASSLAGARGEQYF

size: once
V: TRBV6-6
D: TRBD1
J: TRBJ2-7
DNA: TGTGCCAGCGGGGGACAGGGTGGCTACGAGCAGTACTTC
CDR3: CASGGQGGYEQYF

size: -
V: TRBV5-6
D: -
J: TRBJ2-1
DNA: TGTGCCAGCAGCTTGGAGAGACGTACTGAGCAGTTCTTC
CDR3: CASSLERRTEQFF

size: -
V: TRBV5-1
D: TRBD1
J: TRBJ2-7
DNA: TGCGCCAGCCAAGACAGGGAGATTTACGAGCAGTACTTC
CDR3: CASQDREIYEQYF

size: -
V: TRBV4-1
D: -
J: TRBJ2-7
DNA: TGCGCCAGCAGCCCCCGGGGAGGGGGAGGCTCCTACGAGCAGTACTTC
CDR3: CASSPRGGGGSYEQYF

size: -
V: TRBV6-1
D: -
J: TRBJ2-7
DNA: TGTGCCAGCAGTGAGGACAGATTCTACGAGCAGTACTTC
CDR3: CASSEDRFYEQYF

size: -
V: TRBV7-9
D: -
J: TRBJ2-5
DNA: TGTGCCAGCAGTACTATACGGGAGAGAGAGACCCAGTACTTC
CDR3: CASSTIRERETQYF

size: -
V: TRBV6-5
D: TRBD1
J: TRBJ2-7
DNA: TGTGCCAGCAGAACAGGGGGCCGGCACGAGCAGTACTTC
CDR3: CASRTGGRHEQYF

size: -
V: TRBV10-3
D: TRBD1
J: TRBJ1-4
DNA: TGTGCCACCCTTCCGGGACAGGGGGCGGTGGGTGAAAAACTGTTTTTT
CDR3: CATLPGQGAVGEKLFF

size: -
V: TRBV7-2
D: -
J: TRBJ2-7
DNA: TGTGCCAGCAGCTTATTTCTGGGTAGCTCCTACGAGCAGTACTTC
CDR3: CASSLFLGSSYEQYF

size: -
V: TRBV2
D: -
J: TRBJ2-7
DNA: TGTGCCAGCAGTGAAGACAGGGGGGGGTCCGAGCAGTACTTC
CDR3: CASSEDRGGSEQYF